Following are 24 T cell receptor beta chains from one sample sequenced in a study of response to subunit inactivated influenza vaccine listed by TCRdb under 2018. The library relied on RT-PCR. The sequencer was an Illumina HiSeq 2500. TCRdb trimmed public reads at Q25 via fastp, called clones via MiXCR and kept in-frame beta chains. CDR3 protein duplicates are merged, each entry listing the most common genes and DNA. The sample records hundreds of thousands of distinct CDR3 sequences, roughly 22% of which are singletons. Jointly, the top ten make up about a tenth of the sample. Sequenced material: PBMCs from blood, taken approximately 22 months after vaccination. The receptors stem from a man in his fifties or sixties who received an inactivated influenza vaccine. Donor details come from another sample of the same person, matched by shared clones.

This chain joins TRBV7-2 and TRBJ2-1; D is perhaps TRBD2 (5 bases). The CDR3 has 13 residues. Germline-derived CDR1 and CDR2 are SGHTA and FQGNSA. Trimming removed 5 bases from V and 2 bases from J, with 7 bases in between. The CDR3 loop reads CASSPTTYNEQFF. The CDR3 DNA reads as TGTGCCAGCAGCCCGACTACCTACAATGAGCAGTTCTTC.

In its sample, this clonotype was seen a few times. The chain employs TRBV5-1 and TRBJ1-2; the D gene is possibly TRBD1 (6 bases). The germline CDR1 and CDR2 sequences are SGHRS and YFSETQ. Trimming took off 4 bases at V and 4 bases at J, with 17 bases between the two ends. The CDR3 runs 15 residues. CDR3 bases: TGCGCCAGCAGCGTCTACCAGGGGAAAGCCTATGGCTACACCTTC. Its translation is CASSVYQGKAYGYTF. The whole variable domain, filled in from reference TRBV5-1 and TRBJ1-2, reads KAGVTQTPRYLIKTRGQQVTLSCSPISGHRSVSWYQQTPGQGLQFLFEYFSETQRNKGNFPGRFSGRQFSNSRSEMNVSTLELGDSALYLCASSVYQGKAYGYTFGSGTRLTVV.

The chain employs TRBV20-1 and TRBJ1-6; D remains unclear. V dropped 0 bases and J dropped 7 bases, with 22 bases sitting between them. The CDR3 has 18 residues. Germline CDR1 and CDR2: DFQATT and SNEGSKA (reference sequence). CDR3 sequence reads: CSARDPGSTYFPNSPLHF. Here the CDR3 DNA reads TGCAGTGCTAGAGATCCGGGATCAACTTATTTCCCGAATTCACCCCTCCACTTT.

J is TRBJ1-5 and V is TRBV24-1; TRBD1 matches at 8 bases. V was clipped by 7 bases and J by 5 bases; unmatched bases: 12. The CDR3 has 16 amino acids. The V gene's germline CDR1 is KGHDR and CDR2 SFDVKD. The CDR3 protein is CATSKGQGHLDQPQHF. The CDR3 DNA reads TGTGCCACCAGCAAAGGACAGGGACATCTCGATCAGCCCCAGCATTTT.

There are a few counts of this clonotype. The V and J genes are TRBV7-6 and TRBJ2-6; D is undetermined. Germline loops: CDR1 SGHVS, CDR2 FNYEAQ. Trimming stripped 1 base from V and 2 bases from J, with 6 bases between. CDR3 size: 15 residues. CDR3 loop: CASSLVVTGANVLTF. In nucleotides, the CDR3 is TGTGCCAGCAGCTTAGTAGTAACTGGGGCCAACGTCCTGACTTTC.

The gene calls are TRBV5-6 and TRBJ1-1; unclear D gene. Trimming removed 2 bases at V and 6 bases at J, with 11 bases between. CDR3 length equals 13 residues. CDR1 is SGHDT, CDR2 YYEEEE, per germline. The CDR3 DNA reads TGTGCCAGCAGCTTTGGGGAAACCGCTGAAGCTTTCTTT. Translated, it gives CASSFGETAEAFF.

The sample holds one count of this clonotype. The chain has TRBV20-1 and TRBJ1-2, with TRBD1 identical over 7 bases. V lost 0 bases and J lost 6; bases outside the gene matches: 4. The CDR3 is made up of 13 amino acids. The germline gives CDR1 DFQATT, CDR2 SNEGSKA (reference sequence). The CDR3 DNA is TGCAGTGCTAGAGATCAGGGGACAGATGGCTACACCTTC. Protein: CSARDQGTDGYTF.

This clonotype was found a few times. The chain carries TRBV11-2 and TRBJ2-5; D is tentatively TRBD1 or TRBD2 (5 bases each). The V end was cut by 5 bases, the J end by 5 bases, with 12 bases between. The CDR3 length is 13 residues. Germline assignment: CDR1 SGHAT and CDR2 FQNNGV. The CDR3, as DNA: TGTGCCAGCAGCAAGGAGTGGGGGGAGACCCAGTACTTC. Translated, it gives CASSKEWGETQYF.

This clonotype came up a few times. The chain couples TRBV4-1 to TRBJ2-3; TRBD2 matches at 15 bases. The CDR3 has 20 residues. Trimming took 1 base from V and 4 from J; bases not matched to a gene: 12. The germline V gene encodes CDR1 MGHRA and CDR2 YSYEKL. The CDR3 nucleotides are TGCGCCAGCAGCCAAGGGGGACTAGCGGGGGGCCTGAGAAGCCCAGATACGCAGTATTTT. It translates to CASSQGGLAGGLRSPDTQYF.

This sequence joins TRBV10-3 and TRBJ2-5, with TRBD2 matching over 14 bases. CDR1 is ENHRY and CDR2 is SYGVKD in the germline V gene. The CDR3 sequence is 15 residues long. J gave up 3 bases and V 6 bases, and 3 bases lay outside the gene matches. The CDR3 nucleotides are TGTGCCATCAGCGGGACTAGCGGGAGTAAAGAGACCCAGTACTTC. Its translation is CAISGTSGSKETQYF.

As for this clonotype: Lacking the conserved final phenylalanine or tryptophan, this CDR3 likely reflects a read error. The J gene is TRBJ2-5, the V gene TRBV6-2 or TRBV6-3; no firm D call. Germline assignment: CDR1 MNHEY and CDR2 SVGEGT. V was cut by 6 bases and J by 2 bases, with 4 bases left in between. This CDR3 spans 11 amino acids. The chain's CDR3 is CASSEQETQYS. As DNA, the CDR3 is TGTGCCAGCAGCGAGCAAGAGACCCAGTACTCC.

In its sample, this clonotype was seen a few times. This chain joins TRBV27 and TRBJ1-1; TRBD1 is a possible D gene (6 bases). The CDR3 has 14 amino acids. CDR1 and CDR2 from the germline V gene are MNHEY and SMNVEV (reference sequence). Trimming shortened V by 4 bases and J by 5 bases, and 14 bases separated the two germline ends. The CDR3 DNA sequence: TGTGCCAGCAGTTCAACAGGGTGGATGACTGAAGCTTTCTTT. This sequence encodes CASSSTGWMTEAFF.

The rearrangement joins TRBV6-2 or TRBV6-3 to TRBJ1-2; D is ambiguous. Trimming left V 2 bases short and J 4 bases short, with 5 bases between. The CDR3 extends over 12 amino acids. Germline V gene data show CDR1 as MNHEY and CDR2 as SVGEGT. Here the CDR3 DNA reads TGTGCCAGCAGTTACGGACCCTATGGCTACACCTTC. Translated: CASSYGPYGYTF.

This clonotype was found a few times. The V and J genes are TRBV4-2 and TRBJ1-1; D is unresolved. V gave up 0 bases and J gave up 2 bases, with 7 bases separating them. This CDR3 is 14 amino acids long. CDR1 LGHNA and CDR2 YNFKEQ come from the germline V gene. The CDR3 loop reads CASSQETYNTEAFF. In DNA form, the CDR3 reads TGTGCCAGCAGCCAAGAGACGTATAACACTGAAGCTTTCTTT.

This clonotype has just a few counts. CDR3 loop: CASSESPPSQPQHF. As DNA, the CDR3 is TGTGCCAGCAGTGAGTCCCCCCCCAGTCAGCCCCAGCATTTT. The chain joins TRBV6-1 to TRBJ1-5; D is undetermined. Per germline, CDR1 MNHNS and CDR2 SASEGT. V lost 3 bases, J lost 6 bases, and 12 bases lay in between. The CDR3 has 14 residues.

This clonotype was seen a handful of times. The chain employs TRBV28 and TRBJ2-5; D is undetermined. Germline V gene data show CDR1 as MDHEN and CDR2 as SYDVKM. The CDR3 has 13 residues. Trimming shortened V by 5 bases and J by 4 bases, and 11 bases separated the two germline ends. The CDR3 region has the DNA TGTGCCAGCAGTCTAATCGCAGGAGAGACCCAGTACTTC. As protein: CASSLIAGETQYF.

The table lists this clonotype with many counts. V gene TRBV6-1 combines with J gene TRBJ1-5; D unresolved. Trimming shortened V by 1 base and J by 0 bases, and 13 bases separated the two germline ends. The CDR3 is 17 residues long. Germline V lookup: CDR1 MNHNS, CDR2 SASEGT. The CDR3 here is CASSEDGGLFSNQPQHF. DNA for the CDR3: TGTGCCAGCAGTGAAGACGGCGGACTCTTTAGCAATCAGCCCCAGCATTTT.

This clonotype was detected ten times or more. The genes are TRBV6-1 and TRBJ1-2, with D maybe TRBD1 (5 bases). Trimming removed 0 bases from V and 0 bases from J, with 14 bases in between. Germline V CDR1 and CDR2: MNHNS, SASEGT. This CDR3 comprises 17 residues. CDR3 sequence: CASSEAETAQANYGYTF. The CDR3 bases are TGTGCCAGCAGTGAAGCGGAGACAGCTCAAGCTAACTATGGCTACACCTTC.

The sample holds one count of this clonotype. V and J are TRBV9 and TRBJ2-2; the match to TRBD2 covers 8 bases. With 3 bases clipped from V and 4 bases from J, the junction kept 11 bases outside the gene matches. Germline V gene data show CDR1 as SGDLS and CDR2 as YYNGEE. This CDR3 region has 17 residues. In DNA, the CDR3 is TGTGCCAGCAGCGCTCCCCCGGGACTAGTGGGCACCGGGGAGCTGTTTTTT. Translating gives CASSAPPGLVGTGELFF.

The chain is built from TRBV4-3 and TRBJ1-5; a weak D match, TRBD1 (5 bases). Per the germline V gene, CDR1 is LGHNA and CDR2 is YSLEER. V was pared by 4 bases and J by 7 bases, with 17 bases between. This CDR3 contains 15 residues. The CDR3 DNA follows: TGCGCCAGCAGCCCTGGGACTGGGGTCGGACAGCCCCAGCATTTT. The encoded protein is CASSPGTGVGQPQHF.

The chain combines TRBV6-1 with TRBJ2-7; 9 bases match TRBD2. The CDR3 is made up of 14 amino acids. Trimming removed 6 bases from V and 1 base from J; junction bases left unmatched: 4. The germline V gene encodes CDR1 MNHNS and CDR2 SASEGT. CDR3 bases: TGTGCCAGCAGCCGGACTAGCGCTTCCTACGAGCAGTACTTC. This sequence encodes CASSRTSASYEQYF.

This clonotype showed up just a few times. The chain links TRBV29-1 to TRBJ2-1; D remains ambiguous. Trimming removed 0 bases from V and 14 bases from J, with 14 bases in between. In germline, CDR1 is SQVTM, CDR2 ANQGSEA. The CDR3 is made up of 12 amino acids. The CDR3 DNA reads as TGCAGCGTTGAAGATCTGATAGTTTCAAAGTTCTTC. Protein product: CSVEDLIVSKFF.

V is TRBV10-3 and J is TRBJ1-3; maybe TRBD1 (5 bases). Germline loops: CDR1 ENHRY, CDR2 SYGVKD. V was clipped by 3 bases and J by 7 bases, with 16 bases between them. The CDR3 has 15 amino acids. CDR3: CAISDLPTVGNTIYF. Written as DNA, the CDR3 is TGTGCCATCAGTGACCTCCCGACAGTCGGCAACACCATATATTTT.

The chain couples TRBV4-1 to TRBJ1-2; 7 positions match TRBD1. Germline values: CDR1 MGHRA, CDR2 YSYEKL. With V trimmed by 2 bases and J by 4 bases, 13 bases remained unmatched. CDR3 size: 17 residues. This CDR3 reads CASSQNLDRAITYGYTF. In nucleotides, the CDR3 is TGCGCCAGCAGCCAAAACCTCGACAGGGCAATAACCTATGGCTACACCTTC.